Listed here is a single TCR beta chain. The sample originates from a study of tumor-infiltrating lymphocytes in localized non-small cell lung cancer. Study-wide background: From each patient, both tumor and uninvolved lung, non-adjacent to tumor, were sampled.

TCRdb's table, derived via immunoSEQ multiplex PCR, lists solely in-frame clones and lacks some. Of about 14,000 clones listed, roughly 70% are singletons. Germline V gene lookup returns CDR1 MNHEY and CDR2 SMNVEV (reference sequence). The CDR3 extends over 16 amino acids. The ends lost 6 bases at V and 0 bases at J; junction bases unmatched: 11. The sequencing sample was made of uninvolved lung tissue not adjacent to the tumor. This clonotype was sampled from a human donor with non-small cell lung cancer. The gene calls are TRBV27 and TRBJ2-7; TRBD1 agrees at 7 bases. As DNA, the CDR3 is TGTGCCAGCAGCAATATAGACAGGGTTAGCTCCTACGAGCAGTACTTC. It encodes CASSNIDRVSSYEQYF.